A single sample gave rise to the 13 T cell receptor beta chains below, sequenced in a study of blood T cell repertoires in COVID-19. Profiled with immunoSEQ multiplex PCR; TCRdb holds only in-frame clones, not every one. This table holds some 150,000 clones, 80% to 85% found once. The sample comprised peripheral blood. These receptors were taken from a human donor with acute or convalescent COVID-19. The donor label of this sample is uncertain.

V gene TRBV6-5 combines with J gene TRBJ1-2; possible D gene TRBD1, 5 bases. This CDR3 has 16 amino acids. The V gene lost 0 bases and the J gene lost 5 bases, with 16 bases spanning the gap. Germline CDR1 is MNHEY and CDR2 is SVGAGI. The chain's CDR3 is CASSYSPGRVEYGYTF. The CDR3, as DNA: TGTGCCAGCAGTTACTCCCCTGGCAGGGTTGAATATGGCTACACCTTC.

CDR3 region: CASSFSGGAEAFF. The CDR3 DNA follows: TGTGCCAGCAGTTTCAGCGGGGGCGCGGAAGCTTTCTTT. The chain employs TRBV6-5 and TRBJ1-1; weak D call: TRBD1 (6 bases). From germline, CDR1 is MNHEY and CDR2 SVGAGI. Trimming stripped 4 bases from V and 8 bases from J, with 14 bases between. The CDR3 sequence is 13 residues long.

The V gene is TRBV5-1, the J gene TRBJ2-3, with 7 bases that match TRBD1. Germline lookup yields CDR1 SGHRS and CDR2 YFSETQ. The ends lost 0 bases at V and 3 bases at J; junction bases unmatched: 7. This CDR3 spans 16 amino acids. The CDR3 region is CASSLATGERTDTQYF. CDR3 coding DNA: TGCGCCAGCAGCTTGGCCACAGGGGAAAGGACAGATACGCAGTATTTT.

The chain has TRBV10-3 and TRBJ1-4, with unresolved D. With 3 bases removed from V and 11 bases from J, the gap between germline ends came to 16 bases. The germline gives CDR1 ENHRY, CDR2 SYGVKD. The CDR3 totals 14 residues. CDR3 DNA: TGTGCCATCAGTGACGACGGGGTGTTAGGGAAACTGTTTTTT. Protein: CAISDDGVLGKLFF.

CDR3 DNA: TGTGCCAGCAGCCTGCCCGGGACAGTATCTTCCCTCTATGGCTACACCTTC. The encoded protein is CASSLPGTVSSLYGYTF. The chain uses TRBV5-4 and TRBJ1-2, with 7 bases that match TRBD1. This CDR3 region has 17 residues. Germline V gene data show CDR1 as SGHNT and CDR2 as YYREEE (reference sequence). V shed 4 bases and J 4 bases; nucleotides not matched to a gene: 16. Full variable domain (remainder filled in from reference TRBV5-4 and TRBJ1-2): ETGVTQSPTHLIKTRGQQVTLRCSSQSGHNTVSWYQQALGQGPQFIFQYYREEENGRGNFPPRFSGLQFPNYSSELNVNALELDDSALYLCASSLPGTVSSLYGYTFGSGTRLTVV.

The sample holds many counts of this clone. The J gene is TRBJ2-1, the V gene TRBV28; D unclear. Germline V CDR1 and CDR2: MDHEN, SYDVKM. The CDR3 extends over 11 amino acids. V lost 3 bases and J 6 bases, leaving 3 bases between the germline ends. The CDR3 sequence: CASSFRNEQFF. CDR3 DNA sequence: TGTGCCAGCAGTTTCCGCAATGAGCAGTTCTTC. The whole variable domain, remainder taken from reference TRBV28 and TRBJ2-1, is DVKVTQSSRYLVKRTGEKVFLECVQDMDHENMFWYRQDPGLGLRLIYFSYDVKMKEKGDIPEGYSVSREKKERFSLILESASTNQTSMYLCASSFRNEQFFGPGTRLTVL.

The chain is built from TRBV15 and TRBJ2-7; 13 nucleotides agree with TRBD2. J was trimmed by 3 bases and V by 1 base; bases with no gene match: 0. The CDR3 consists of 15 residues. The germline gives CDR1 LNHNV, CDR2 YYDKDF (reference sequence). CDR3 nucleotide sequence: TGTGCCACCAGCAGAGGACTAGCGGGGGGCTACGAGCAGTACTTC. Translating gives CATSRGLAGGYEQYF.

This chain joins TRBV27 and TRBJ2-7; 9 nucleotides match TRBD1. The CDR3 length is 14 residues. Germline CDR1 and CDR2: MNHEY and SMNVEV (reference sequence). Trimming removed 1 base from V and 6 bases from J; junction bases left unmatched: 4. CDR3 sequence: CASSLWGQGGEQYF. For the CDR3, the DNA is TGTGCCAGCAGTTTATGGGGACAGGGAGGCGAGCAGTACTTC.

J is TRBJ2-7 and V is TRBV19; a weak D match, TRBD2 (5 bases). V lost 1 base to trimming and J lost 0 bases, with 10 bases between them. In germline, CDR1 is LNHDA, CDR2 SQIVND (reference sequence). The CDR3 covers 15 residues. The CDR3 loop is CASSIGAADSYEQYF. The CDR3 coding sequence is TGTGCCAGTAGTATAGGGGCAGCGGACTCCTACGAGCAGTACTTC.

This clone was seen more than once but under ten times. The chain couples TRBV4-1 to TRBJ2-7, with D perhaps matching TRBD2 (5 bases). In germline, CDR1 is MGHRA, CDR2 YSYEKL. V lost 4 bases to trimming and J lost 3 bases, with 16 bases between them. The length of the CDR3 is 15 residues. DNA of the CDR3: TGCGCCAGCAGCCTGGAGGAGACGGCAAGCTACGAGCAGTACTTC. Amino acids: CASSLEETASYEQYF.

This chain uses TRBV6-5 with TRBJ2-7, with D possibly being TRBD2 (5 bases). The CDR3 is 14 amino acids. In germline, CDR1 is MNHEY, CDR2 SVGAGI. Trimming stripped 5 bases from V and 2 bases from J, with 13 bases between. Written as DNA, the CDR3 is TGTGCCAGCAGTAGGGAGCGAATCACCTACGAGCAGTACTTC. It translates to CASSRERITYEQYF.

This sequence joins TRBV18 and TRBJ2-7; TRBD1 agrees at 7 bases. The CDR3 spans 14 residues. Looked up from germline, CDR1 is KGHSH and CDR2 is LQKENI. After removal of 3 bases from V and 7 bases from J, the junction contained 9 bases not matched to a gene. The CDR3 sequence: CASSPGQGDPEQYF. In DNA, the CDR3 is TGTGCCAGCTCACCGGGGCAGGGGGATCCTGAGCAGTACTTC. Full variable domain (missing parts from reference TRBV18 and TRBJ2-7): NAGVMQNPRHLVRRRGQEARLRCSPMKGHSHVYWYRQLPEEGLKFMVYLQKENIIDESGMPKERFSAEFPKEGPSILRIQQVVRGDSAAYFCASSPGQGDPEQYFGPGTRLTVT.

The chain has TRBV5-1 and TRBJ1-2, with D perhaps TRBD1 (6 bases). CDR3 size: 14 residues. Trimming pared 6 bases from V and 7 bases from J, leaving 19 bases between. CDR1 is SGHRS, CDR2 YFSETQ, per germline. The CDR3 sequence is CASTLSGGESGYTF. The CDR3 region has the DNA TGCGCCAGCACCCTCTCGGGGGGCGAGTCTGGCTACACCTTC.